The text below deals with one T cell receptor beta chain. Its matching antigen is unknown. This sample was included in a study of long-term antiretroviral therapy in people with HIV. Study-wide points: It was not possible to obtain data on ART adherence, viral resistance or therapy changes.

This CDR3 is built from 14 residues. The junction had 3 bases not matched to a gene; V was cut back by 2 bases and J by 3 bases. Germline CDR1 is SGHTA and CDR2 is FQGTGA. Investigators performed immunoSEQ version v3.0 at survey level. TCRdb's table, derived via immunoSEQ multiplex PCR, lists solely in-frame clones and lacks some. The sample includes about 36,000 clones, more than 80% of them seen just once. V usage is TRBV7-3 and J usage is TRBJ2-5; 7 nucleotides match TRBD2. The sequencing here drew on unsorted PBMCs, taken 3.4 years after starting antiretroviral therapy. This TCR was sampled from a young man with HIV. CDR3 in amino acids: CASSLDGGKETQYF. As DNA, the CDR3 is TGTGCCAGCAGCTTAGACGGGGGGAAAGAGACCCAGTACTTC.